This is a list of T cell receptor beta chains from one sample in a study of T cells in Graves' hyperthyroidism and ophthalmopathy. Using its own MiXCR run on the multiplex PCR reads, TCRdb lists one record per CDR3 protein. This sample has hundreds of thousands of distinct CDR3 sequences; about 14% occur once, and the top ten carry approximately 10%. What was sequenced was blood. The receptors derive from a woman between 18 and 29 years old with Graves' hyperthyroidism. CDR3s include the opening cysteine and the closing phenylalanine or tryptophan. D genes are given only for firm matches. Clone size is stated in some rows and not others, as once, few, many or a class when expanded.

v_call	d_call	j_call	clone_size	cdr3_aa	cdr3_nt
TRBV20-1	TRBD1	TRBJ2-1	few	CSARGTPGQGYEQFF	TGCAGTGCTAGAGGGACCCCGGGACAGGGATATGAGCAGTTCTTC
TRBV6-2/TRBV6-3	.	TRBJ2-7	many	CASTLYGGSSYEQYF	TGTGCCAGCACACTTTACGGGGGAAGCTCCTACGAGCAGTACTTC
TRBV7-9	.	TRBJ2-5	.	CASSRIQTRQETQYF	TGTGCCAGCAGCCGGATTCAGACCCGCCAAGAGACCCAGTACTTC
TRBV2	.	TRBJ1-4	few	CASSEKGTAVTNEKLFF	TGTGCCAGCAGTGAAAAGGGGACCGCCGTTACTAATGAAAAACTGTTTTTT
TRBV7-2	TRBD2	TRBJ2-7	.	CASSPGHSGRQYF	TGTGCCAGCAGCCCCGGCCATAGCGGGAGACAGTACTTC
TRBV7-8	.	TRBJ1-1	few	CASSEHWTTNTEAFF	TGTGCCAGCAGCGAGCATTGGACGACGAACACTGAAGCTTTCTTT
TRBV29-1	TRBD1	TRBJ2-1	few	CSVGRIRGTGIYNEQFF	TGCAGCGTTGGTCGCATACGGGGGACAGGTATTTACAATGAGCAGTTCTTC
TRBV28	.	TRBJ1-1	many	CASSWGLKAFF	TGTGCCAGCAGTTGGGGGCTCAAAGCTTTCTTT
TRBV20-1	.	TRBJ2-7	few	CSARDRAQAYEQYF	TGCAGTGCTAGAGATCGGGCGCAGGCCTACGAGCAGTACTTC
TRBV9	TRBD1	TRBJ2-5	many	CASSPHRGDQETQYF	TGTGCCAGCAGCCCACACAGGGGGGACCAAGAGACCCAGTACTTC
TRBV6-5	.	TRBJ1-2	many	CASSYSKTVSNGYTF	TGTGCCAGCAGTTACAGCAAGACGGTATCCAATGGCTACACCTTC
TRBV6-2/TRBV6-3	.	TRBJ2-3	many	CASSYSDRSDTQYF	TGTGCCAGCAGTTACTCCGACAGGTCAGATACGCAGTATTTT
TRBV30	.	TRBJ2-5	many	CAWSLVQETQYF	TGTGCCTGGAGTCTTGTCCAAGAGACCCAGTACTTC
TRBV11-2	.	TRBJ2-2	many	CASSLGVNTGELFF	TGTGCCAGCAGCTTAGGGGTGAACACCGGGGAGCTGTTTTTT
TRBV7-2	.	TRBJ2-7	many	CASTPRVLARGSYEQYF	TGTGCCAGCACCCCGAGGGTCCTAGCGAGAGGGAGCTACGAGCAGTACTTC
TRBV3-1	.	TRBJ1-5	few	CASSQGGSSLANQPQHF	TGTGCCAGCAGCCAGGGTGGCTCAAGCCTTGCCAATCAGCCCCAGCATTTT
TRBV4-1	.	TRBJ2-3	.	CASSQRAGTSLSTDTQYF	TGCGCCAGCAGCCAGAGAGCCGGGACAAGTCTTAGCACAGATACGCAGTATTTT
TRBV30	.	TRBJ2-5	.	CAWSVTSGGQYF	TGTGCCTGGAGTGTGACGTCCGGGGGCCAGTACTTC
TRBV4-3	TRBD1	TRBJ1-5	.	CASSQDLQGVSQPQHF	TGCGCCAGCAGCCAAGATCTACAGGGGGTAAGTCAGCCCCAGCATTTT
TRBV19	.	TRBJ2-7	.	CASSISAFHEQYF	TGTGCCAGTAGTATCAGTGCCTTCCACGAGCAGTACTTC
TRBV6-6	.	TRBJ1-2	few	CASSYSSWNYGYTF	TGTGCCAGCAGTTACTCGTCCTGGAACTATGGCTACACCTTC
TRBV4-2	TRBD1	TRBJ1-5	.	CASSYKTGSNQPQHF	TGTGCCAGCAGCTACAAGACAGGGAGCAATCAGCCCCAGCATTTT
TRBV2	TRBD2	TRBJ2-3	.	CASRLAGGDTQYF	TGTGCCAGCAGACTAGCGGGAGGGGATACGCAGTATTTT
TRBV2	.	TRBJ2-2	.	CASTGAIMNTGELFF	TGTGCCAGCACGGGTGCGATTATGAACACCGGGGAGCTGTTTTTT
TRBV6-2/TRBV6-3	TRBD1	TRBJ1-5	few	CASSDDRGRFQPQHF	TGTGCCAGCAGTGACGACAGGGGGAGATTTCAGCCCCAGCATTTT
TRBV5-8	.	TRBJ1-2	.	CASSTRFVGVHGYTF	TGTGCCAGCAGCACCCGGTTCGTGGGGGTCCATGGCTACACCTTC
TRBV28	.	TRBJ1-5	many	CASSLLAGVRQPQHF	TGTGCCAGCAGTTTATTGGCAGGGGTGAGGCAGCCCCAGCATTTT
TRBV7-9	TRBD1	TRBJ2-7	.	CASSIAGGFGTSEPYEQYF	TGTGCCAGCAGCATAGCAGGGGGCTTTGGGACTTCGGAGCCCTACGAGCAGTACTTC
TRBV3-1	.	TRBJ2-3	many	CASSQFIGRGADTQYF	TGTGCCAGCAGCCAGTTTATCGGGAGAGGTGCAGATACGCAGTATTTT
TRBV7-2	.	TRBJ2-1	many	CASSFNPLYNEQFF	TGTGCCAGCAGCTTTAATCCCCTATACAATGAGCAGTTCTTC
TRBV7-2	TRBD1	TRBJ1-5	many	CASSLQQGNNQPQHF	TGTGCCAGCAGCCTCCAACAGGGGAATAATCAGCCCCAGCATTTT
TRBV27	TRBD1	TRBJ1-5	few	CASSLLSGGHQPQHF	TGTGCCAGCAGTTTACTATCAGGGGGGCATCAGCCCCAGCATTTT
TRBV3-1	.	TRBJ2-7	many	CASSLNPGLLSYEQYF	TGTGCCAGCAGCCTAAACCCGGGACTCCTGTCCTACGAGCAGTACTTC
TRBV11-2	.	TRBJ2-6	few	CASSLTSFASGANVLTF	TGTGCCAGCAGCTTAACCTCGTTTGCTTCTGGGGCCAACGTCCTGACTTTC
TRBV5-1	TRBD2	TRBJ2-5	.	CASSRLPSGGGETQYF	TGCGCCAGCAGCCGCTTGCCTAGCGGGGGGGGAGAGACCCAGTACTTC
TRBV7-2	.	TRBJ2-5	few	CASSLVTRGKTQYF	TGTGCCAGCAGCTTAGTGACGAGGGGAAAGACCCAGTACTTC
TRBV28	TRBD1	TRBJ2-3	many	CASSNPMRDRSTDTQYF	TGTGCCAGCAGCAACCCTATGAGGGACAGGAGCACAGATACGCAGTATTTT
TRBV28	.	TRBJ2-7	many	CASSSHWGKGFYEQYF	TGTGCCAGCAGTTCCCATTGGGGGAAGGGGTTCTACGAGCAGTACTTC
TRBV7-9	TRBD2	TRBJ2-2	.	CASRLAGGPTGELFF	TGTGCCAGCCGTCTAGCGGGAGGACCCACCGGGGAGCTGTTTTTT
TRBV6-2/TRBV6-3	TRBD2	TRBJ2-3	many	CASKSGTSGSLTDTQYF	TGTGCCAGCAAGAGCGGGACTAGCGGGAGTTTGACAGATACGCAGTATTTT
TRBV29-1	.	TRBJ2-5	few	CSVDLGYRSQETQYF	TGCAGCGTTGATTTGGGGTACAGATCTCAAGAGACCCAGTACTTC
TRBV29-1	TRBD1	TRBJ1-1	.	CSVEDWETGGNGAAFF	TGCAGCGTTGAAGATTGGGAGACAGGGGGAAATGGGGCAGCTTTCTTT
TRBV10-3	.	TRBJ2-3	.	CAISGYERPQYF	TGTGCCATCAGTGGATACGAACGCCCGCAGTATTTT
TRBV5-1	TRBD2	TRBJ2-5	.	CASSGAGGPQETQYF	TGCGCCAGCAGCGGAGCGGGAGGGCCCCAAGAGACCCAGTACTTC
TRBV28	.	TRBJ1-6	many	CASSLGDSPLHF	TGTGCCAGCAGTTTAGGGGATTCACCCCTCCACTTT